These 28 T cell receptor beta chains were sequenced from one sample in a study of blood T cell repertoires in COVID-19. Assay: immunoSEQ multiplex PCR; the TCRdb copy retains only in-frame clones and omits some. Altogether more than 110,000 clones are present, 79% being singletons, with the ten largest covering approximately 4%. Sequenced input: peripheral blood. These receptors all come from a man aged 60-69 years with acute or convalescent COVID-19.

J is TRBJ1-6 and V is TRBV4-3, with D perhaps matching TRBD1 (5 bases). Trimming cost V 4 bases and J 3 bases, with 7 bases left between them. Germline lookup yields CDR1 LGHNA and CDR2 YSLEER. This CDR3 is built from 14 residues. CDR3 sequence reads: CASSPDSYNSPLHF. CDR3 nucleotide sequence: TGCGCCAGCAGCCCAGACAGCTATAATTCACCCCTCCACTTT.

V usage is TRBV27 and J usage is TRBJ2-3, with D unclear. This CDR3 comprises 14 residues. CDR1 MNHEY and CDR2 SMNVEV come from the germline V gene (reference sequence). Trimming removed 5 bases from V and 5 bases from J, with 14 bases in between. The CDR3 region has the DNA TGTGCCAGCAGTCTAACGACCACGGGAGATACGCAGTATTTT. Translation: CASSLTTTGDTQYF.

This clone has a handful of counts. The rearrangement joins TRBV29-1 to TRBJ2-7, with TRBD1 as a possible D gene (6 bases). CDR3 length equals 12 residues. Germline V gives CDR1 SQVTM, CDR2 ANQGSEA. The ends were cut back, 6 bases at V and 1 base at J, with 10 bases in the middle. As DNA, the CDR3 is TGCAGCGTAACAGGGATTTCCTACGAGCAGTACTTC. This gives the protein CSVTGISYEQYF.

This clone has just a few counts. Compared with germline, one end of the junction differs, possibly owing to a read error. The rearrangement links TRBV6-1 to TRBJ2-1; D gene ambiguous. The length of the CDR3 is 15 residues. Per germline, CDR1 MNHNS and CDR2 SASEGT. The DNA for the CDR3 is TGTGCCAGCAGCGAAGTTTCTAGCTCCTACAATGAGCAGTTCTTC. It is translated as CASSEVSSSYNEQFF.

The chain carries TRBV2 and TRBJ2-2; D is uncertain. V gave up 6 bases and J gave up 3 bases, with 5 bases separating them. The germline V gene encodes CDR1 SNHLY and CDR2 FYNNEI. The CDR3 is 12 amino acids. The CDR3 DNA reads as TGTGCCAGCAGCACACACACCGGGGAGCTGTTTTTT. This gives the protein CASSTHTGELFF. Together with reference TRBV2 and TRBJ2-2, the CDR3 gives the full variable domain: EPEVTQTPSHQVTQMGQEVILRCVPISNHLYFYWYRQILGQKVEFLVSFYNNEISEKSEIFDDQFSVERPDGSNFTLKIRSTKLEDSAMYFCASSTHTGELFFGEGSRLTVL.

CDR3 protein: CAFHRGQPYNEQFF. CDR3 nucleotide sequence: TGTGCCTTCCACAGGGGGCAACCCTACAATGAGCAGTTCTTC. This chain joins TRBV30 and TRBJ2-1; TRBD1 aligns across 9 bases. There are 14 residues in the CDR3. The V gene end was trimmed by 7 bases and the J gene end by 2 bases; junction bases not matched to a gene: 6. Germline values: CDR1 GTSNPN, CDR2 SVGIG (reference sequence).

The chain carries TRBV12-5 and TRBJ2-3; 8 bases are a match to TRBD2. CDR3 length equals 17 residues. CDR1 is LGHNT, CDR2 FRNRAP, per germline. Trimming took 0 bases from V and 4 from J; bases not matched to a gene: 9. Here the CDR3 reads CASGLVISGLGSDTQYF. The CDR3 DNA reads TGTGCTAGTGGTTTGGTAATTTCGGGACTAGGATCAGATACGCAGTATTTT.

The V call is TRBV4-1, the J call TRBJ1-6, with D possibly TRBD1 on 6 matching bases. This CDR3 contains 15 residues. Trimming stripped 6 bases from V and 6 bases from J, with 15 bases between. The germline gives CDR1 MGHRA, CDR2 YSYEKL. DNA for the CDR3: TGCGCCAGCAGTCTACAGGGAGACTTTAATTCACCCCTCCACTTT. Translating gives CASSLQGDFNSPLHF.

The CDR3 DNA follows: TGTGCCAGCAGCCCGGACTACACCGGGGAGCTGTTTTTT. Its translation is CASSPDYTGELFF. The chain uses TRBV11-3 and TRBJ2-2; D possibly corresponds to TRBD2 (5 bases). This CDR3 is built from 13 residues. Germline V lookup: CDR1 SGHNT, CDR2 YENEEA. V lost 5 bases and J lost 3, with 7 bases in between.

The rearrangement joins TRBV28 to TRBJ1-2; no clear D. V was pared by 5 bases and J by 8 bases, with 15 bases between. CDR1 and CDR2 (germline): MDHEN, SYDVKM. This CDR3 has 13 residues. The CDR3 sequence is CASSPGLPRGYTF. The CDR3 DNA follows: TGTGCCAGCAGTCCTGGGCTACCAAGAGGCTACACCTTC.

This clone was counted once. This chain joins TRBV28 and TRBJ1-1, with D hard to call. Germline CDR1 is MDHEN and CDR2 is SYDVKM. Trimming shortened V by 4 bases and J by 10 bases, and 16 bases separated the two germline ends. The CDR3 sequence is 13 residues long. CDR3 loop: CASSSGMEAAAFF. CDR3 DNA: TGTGCCAGCAGTTCAGGAATGGAGGCTGCAGCTTTCTTT.

The gene calls are TRBV29-1 and TRBJ2-2; 8 positions agree with TRBD1. The germline V gene encodes CDR1 SQVTM and CDR2 ANQGSEA. This CDR3 has 15 amino acids. V lost 0 bases, J lost 1 base, and 1 base stayed unmatched. CDR3 in amino acids: CSVEEDRVNTGELFF. CDR3 DNA: TGCAGCGTTGAAGAGGACAGGGTGAACACCGGGGAGCTGTTTTTT.

The chain is built from TRBV6-4 and TRBJ1-6; 9 nucleotides line up with TRBD1. Trimming took 4 bases from V and 8 from J; bases not matched to a gene: 6. The V gene's germline CDR1 is MRHNA and CDR2 SNTAGT. The CDR3 is made up of 15 amino acids. The CDR3 here is CASSVSTGGDSPLHF. CDR3 DNA sequence: TGTGCCAGCAGTGTATCAACAGGGGGCGATTCACCCCTCCACTTT.

The sample holds a few counts of this clone. CDR3 sequence (DNA): TGCGCCAGCAGCTTTGAAAACGGGGGGGCTTTCTTT. Amino acids: CASSFENGGAFF. The chain uses TRBV5-1 and TRBJ1-1, with D perhaps matching TRBD1 (5 bases). V lost 2 bases and J 11 bases, leaving 13 bases between the germline ends. Germline assignment: CDR1 SGHRS and CDR2 YFSETQ. CDR3 length: 12 amino acids.

The chain has TRBV4-1 and TRBJ2-2; 8 bases fit TRBD2. V lost 3 bases and J lost 1; bases outside the gene matches: 10. The CDR3 loop spans 18 amino acids. CDR1 MGHRA and CDR2 YSYEKL come from the germline V gene. CDR3 in amino acids: CASSQMGVAGKNTGELFF. CDR3 in DNA: TGCGCCAGCAGCCAGATGGGGGTAGCGGGAAAGAACACCGGGGAGCTGTTTTTT.

V usage is TRBV7-2 and J usage is TRBJ2-7, with 8 nucleotides matching TRBD1. This CDR3 region has 17 residues. CDR1 is SGHTA and CDR2 is FQGNSA in the germline V gene. V dropped 3 bases and J dropped 5; count of bases not matched to a gene: 15. CDR3 region: CASSFRTGTVIGDEQYF. CDR3 coding DNA: TGTGCCAGCAGCTTCCGGACAGGGACTGTCATAGGAGACGAGCAGTACTTC.

The chain recombines TRBV29-1 with TRBJ1-1; tentatively, D is TRBD1 (5 bases). The germline V gene has CDR1 SQVTM and CDR2 ANQGSEA. The CDR3 spans 13 residues. V was shortened by 4 bases and J by 2 bases, with 11 bases between the two germline ends. The CDR3 sequence: CSVGRATNTEAFF. The CDR3 DNA reads as TGCAGCGTTGGCAGGGCCACTAACACTGAAGCTTTCTTT.

This clone came up once. The chain has TRBV12-3 or TRBV12-4 and TRBJ2-5, with D unresolved. The CDR3 runs to 12 residues. V was shortened by 11 bases and J by 2 bases, with 12 bases between the two germline ends. In DNA form, the CDR3 reads TGTGCCTGCGGTTCTGAGCAAGAGACCCAGTACTTC. Its protein product is CACGSEQETQYF.

The V and J genes are TRBV24-1 and TRBJ2-5; 7 bases are shared with TRBD2. V gave up 5 bases and J gave up 2 bases; unmatched junction bases: 10. This CDR3 has 16 amino acids. The germline CDR1 and CDR2 sequences are KGHDR and SFDVKD. CDR3 in DNA: TGTGCCACCAGTGGGGGAGGGCAAAGCCAACAAGAGACCCAGTACTTC. This encodes CATSGGGQSQQETQYF.

The chain is built from TRBV9 and TRBJ2-2, with 7 bases that match TRBD1. Germline V gene data show CDR1 as SGDLS and CDR2 as YYNGEE. V lost 4 bases to trimming and J lost 15 bases; unmatched junction nucleotides: 12. The CDR3 has 13 residues. The CDR3 DNA reads as TGTGCCAGCAGCCCCAGACCCGGGACAGATGTGTTTTTT. Amino acid sequence: CASSPRPGTDVFF.

The chain links TRBV5-1 to TRBJ1-1, with D perhaps matching TRBD1 (5 bases). From germline, CDR1 is SGHRS and CDR2 YFSETQ. The CDR3 sequence is 19 residues long. V lost 3 bases, J lost 2 bases, and 26 bases lay in between. The CDR3 here is CASSSGLYTRGSLNTEAFF. CDR3 DNA sequence: TGCGCCAGCAGCTCGGGACTTTACACACGAGGAAGCTTAAACACTGAAGCTTTCTTT.

The chain uses TRBV5-6 and TRBJ1-3; D gene uncertain. The germline CDR1 and CDR2 sequences are SGHDT and YYEEEE. Trimming left V 2 bases short and J 0 bases short, with 6 bases between. The CDR3 covers 14 residues. The DNA for the CDR3 is TGTGCCAGCAGCTTAATAGACTCTGGAAACACCATATATTTT. Translation: CASSLIDSGNTIYF.

The J gene is TRBJ2-3, the V gene TRBV7-2, with no clear D. Per germline, CDR1 SGHTA and CDR2 FQGNSA. V was pared by 4 bases and J by 4 bases, with 6 bases between. This CDR3 is 12 amino acids long. As DNA, the CDR3 is TGTGCCAGCAGCTCCTACTCAGATACGCAGTATTTT. It encodes CASSSYSDTQYF.

This chain links TRBV28 with TRBJ1-4, with D unclear. V gave up 10 bases and J gave up 3 bases, with 6 bases separating them. The V gene's germline CDR1 is MDHEN and CDR2 SYDVKM. The CDR3 runs to 11 residues. The CDR3 nucleotides read TGTGCCACCCGAGCTAATGAAAAACTGTTTTTT. It is translated as CATRANEKLFF. Combining the CDR3 with reference TRBV28 and TRBJ1-4 gives the whole variable domain DVKVTQSSRYLVKRTGEKVFLECVQDMDHENMFWYRQDPGLGLRLIYFSYDVKMKEKGDIPEGYSVSREKKERFSLILESASTNQTSMYLCATRANEKLFFGSGTQLSVL.

This chain connects TRBV4-1 to TRBJ2-5, with TRBD2 matching 8 bases. Trimming took 0 bases from V and 5 from J; bases not matched to a gene: 14. Germline V gene lookup returns CDR1 MGHRA and CDR2 YSYEKL. The CDR3 sequence is 18 residues long. CDR3 bases: TGCGCCAGCAGCCAAGAATTTGAATCGGGAGGGCCGAGGGAGACCCAGTACTTC. Protein product: CASSQEFESGGPRETQYF.

This sequence joins TRBV19 and TRBJ2-1; TRBD1 is a possible D gene (6 bases). The CDR3 loop spans 16 amino acids. The germline gives CDR1 LNHDA, CDR2 SQIVND (reference sequence). The V end lost 8 bases, the J end lost 5 bases, and 22 bases lay between the germline ends. CDR3 bases: TGTGCCAGTGCCCTCGGCAGGGGTCTACTAAACAATGAGCAGTTCTTC. This codes for CASALGRGLLNNEQFF.

The chain links TRBV24-1 to TRBJ2-2; D perhaps matches TRBD1 (7 bases). The CDR3 has 14 residues. Germline assignment: CDR1 KGHDR and CDR2 SFDVKD. With 9 bases removed from V and 4 bases from J, the gap between germline ends came to 14 bases. This CDR3 reads CATPGGTGTGELFF. CDR3 DNA: TGTGCCACCCCAGGGGGGACGGGCACCGGGGAGCTGTTTTTT.

V gene TRBV19 combines with J gene TRBJ2-1, with unresolved D. Between the trimmed V and J ends, which lost 5 bases and 0 bases, there was a span of 14 bases. The length of the CDR3 is 16 residues. Germline values: CDR1 LNHDA, CDR2 SQIVND (reference sequence). The CDR3 loop reads CASSPAAFPSYNEQFF. In DNA form, the CDR3 reads TGTGCCAGTAGTCCCGCCGCGTTTCCCTCCTACAATGAGCAGTTCTTC.